The text below deals with one TCR beta chain. Its antigen is unknown. The source of the sample is a study of naive and memory T cell subsets. CDR1 is MNHEY and CDR2 is SVGEGT in the germline V gene. V dropped 8 bases and J dropped 0 bases, with 11 bases sitting between them. The CDR3 sequence is 13 residues long. Two oligonucleotides, mixed equimolar, formed the beta constant-region primer covering TRBC1 and TRBC2. Four rounds of PCR amplified the ligated cDNA using nested alpha and beta constant-region primers plus SP2. A 12-nucleotide UMI and the SP2 primer were added to the cDNA 3' end by oligonucleotide ligation. TCRdb itself ran the UMI-ligation and nested PCR reads through MiXCR, one entry per CDR3 protein. The sample shows roughly 92,000 distinct CDR3 sequences, approximately 10% of them seen only once. Findings of the study overall: Over 90% of naive TCR sequences appeared only once, unlike memory subsets. Especially in CD8 cells, naive repertoires contained a few larger clonotypes, possibly CD45RA-re-expressing memory cells. From naive to CM, EM and EMRA, diversity decreased and Gini increased. Expression changes during T cell differentiation may affect RNA-based TCR counts.

Sequencing was carried out using naive CD4+ T cells from blood. The receptor was isolated from a human donor in good health. V and J are TRBV6-2 or TRBV6-3 and TRBJ2-7; D is perhaps TRBD1 (6 bases). CDR3 amino acids: CASSRQVSYEQYF. The CDR3, as DNA: TGTGCCAGCTCCAGACAGGTCTCCTACGAGCAGTACTTC.